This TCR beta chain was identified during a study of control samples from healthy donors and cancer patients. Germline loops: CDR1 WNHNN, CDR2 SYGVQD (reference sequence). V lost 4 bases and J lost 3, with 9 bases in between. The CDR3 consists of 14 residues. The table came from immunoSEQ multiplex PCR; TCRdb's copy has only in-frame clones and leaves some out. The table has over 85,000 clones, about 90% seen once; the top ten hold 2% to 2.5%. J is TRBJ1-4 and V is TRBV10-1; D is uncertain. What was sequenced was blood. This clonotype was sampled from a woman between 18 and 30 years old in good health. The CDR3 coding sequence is TGCGCCAGCAGTGTGGGCAGCTCTAATGAAAAACTGTTTTTT. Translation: CASSVGSSNEKLFF.